This T cell receptor (beta chain) was identified during a study of T cells after yellow fever vaccination. The CDR3 extends over 17 amino acids. Germline CDR1 SGHRS, CDR2 YFSETQ. V was pared by 0 bases and J by 6 bases, with 12 bases of the junction left unmatched. The 5'RACE template-switching step produced TCR cDNA and added a universal primer site and UMIs. TCRdb re-called the 5' RACE reads with MiXCR, one entry per CDR3 protein. The repertoire has 550,000 to 750,000 distinct CDR3 sequences, less than 15% of them found once; the top ten carry around 15%. The input for sequencing was PBMCs, taken on the day of the yellow fever booster vaccination. The receptor comes from a man between 25 and 39 years old who received the YFV17D yellow fever vaccine. The chain has TRBV5-1 and TRBJ2-3, with 8 bases fitting TRBD2. CDR3 DNA sequence: TGCGCCAGCAGCTTGGCCCACTCAACTAGCGGATCCGATACGCAGTATTTT. Protein sequence: CASSLAHSTSGSDTQYF.